This TCR beta chain was recovered during a study of blood T cell repertoires in COVID-19. Clinical histories supplied by participants themselves formed the basis of cohort assignment. The germline gives CDR1 MNHNY, CDR2 SVGAGI (reference sequence). The CDR3 loop spans 15 amino acids. V lost 6 bases to trimming and J lost 1 base, with 16 bases between them. This clone occurred a few times. Authors' data handling: By means of reference gene primer amplification, nucleated cell counts were estimated. Method: immunoSEQ multiplex PCR; TCRdb's copy keeps in-frame clones and lacks some. V, J and clone size are those of that table, while D and trimming were read from the DNA. Seen here are hundreds of thousands of clones, 85% to 90% observed once, and the top ten hold 14% to 15%.

The sample comprised PBMCs or T cells enriched from blood (not recorded which). The rearrangement uses TRBV6-6 and TRBJ2-7, with D unresolved. This TCR came from a woman between 50 and 59 years old with acute COVID-19. CDR3 residues: CASRDVSRGSYEQYF. CDR3 in DNA: TGTGCCAGCAGAGATGTCTCGAGAGGTTCCTACGAGCAGTACTTC.